The present TCR beta chain was sequenced within a study of blood T cell repertoires in COVID-19. Study at large: Sites in the United States, Italy and Spain provided acute and convalescent COVID-19 samples.

This clone was recorded at least ten times. The CDR3 extends over 15 amino acids. The J segment lost 1 base and the V segment lost 3 bases, leaving 6 bases of the junction unmatched. Per germline, CDR1 SGHNT and CDR2 YYREEE (reference sequence). Original methodology: Cell counts per sample came from amplifying reference gene primers. Sequenced by immunoSEQ multiplex PCR; TCRdb stores in-frame clones only, minus some. V and J calls and clone size are those listed in that table; D and trimming were worked out from the DNA. The sample lists a few hundred thousand clones, about 88% occurring once. Sequencing was performed on peripheral blood. The TCR originated in a woman aged 55-70 years with COVID-19, enrolled during active disease. The V call is TRBV5-4, the J call TRBJ2-7, with 8 bases matching TRBD1. CDR3: CASSSGQGNSYEQYF. In DNA, the CDR3 is TGTGCCAGCAGCTCAGGACAGGGTAATTCCTACGAGCAGTACTTC.